The 2 T cell receptor beta chains below all came from one sample that was sequenced in a study of cytomegalovirus exposure and HLA in healthy donors. The study ran its PCR with 60 Vbeta and 13 Jbeta primers. Some clones are missing from TCRdb's copy, which holds only in-frame ones; the method was immunoSEQ multiplex PCR. The table has 150,000 to 200,000 clones, less than 90% seen once; the top ten hold about 0.24%. The source material was PBMCs. These receptor sequences come from a boy aged 10-17 years in good health and CMV-seronegative.

The chain employs TRBV5-1 and TRBJ2-5, with 11 bases identical to TRBD1. The J call is in doubt because the DNA end fits TRBJ2-7 better. This CDR3 is 15 amino acids long. Germline V lookup: CDR1 SGHRS, CDR2 YFSETQ. The CDR3 DNA sequence: TGCGCCAGCAGCTCTCGGACAGGGGGCTTGGACGAGCAGTACTTC. Protein: CASSSRTGGLDEQYF.

The genes are TRBV6-1 and TRBJ2-7; D might be TRBD2 (6 bases). The CDR3 runs to 15 residues. Germline V gives CDR1 MNHNS, CDR2 SASEGT. The germline V and J ends were trimmed by 7 bases and 0 bases, with 16 bases remaining between them. The CDR3 reads CASTLMEGSSYEQYF. The CDR3 bases are TGTGCCAGCACCCTTATGGAGGGGAGCTCCTACGAGCAGTACTTC.